Ten or more counts support the clone carrying this TCR beta chain. Antigen: not known. TCRdb ran MiXCR on the reads and lists one entry per CDR3 protein. The sample yields around 260,000 distinct CDR3 sequences, about 23% seen once. Trimming cost V 1 base and J 8 bases; bases outside gene matches: 6. CDR1 is SGHTA, CDR2 FQGNSA, per germline. The CDR3 consists of 14 residues. The sample belongs to a study of T cell repertoires in cytomegalovirus infection. General study results and limits: Ex vivo, HLA-C-restricted CMV-specific TCR beta clonotypes prevailed over the rest of the response. Individuals carrying CMV plus the relevant HLA were identified by cumulative frequency of public TCR beta families.

The receptor comes from a human donor in good health (CMV status not recorded). Some clones in this sample may be carry-over from other donors' samples. Source material: PBMCs. The J gene is TRBJ1-2, the V gene TRBV7-2; 8 bases fit TRBD1. The DNA for the CDR3 is TGTGCCAGCAGCTTAGACAGGACAGGGAGAGGCTACACCTTC. Amino acids: CASSLDRTGRGYTF.